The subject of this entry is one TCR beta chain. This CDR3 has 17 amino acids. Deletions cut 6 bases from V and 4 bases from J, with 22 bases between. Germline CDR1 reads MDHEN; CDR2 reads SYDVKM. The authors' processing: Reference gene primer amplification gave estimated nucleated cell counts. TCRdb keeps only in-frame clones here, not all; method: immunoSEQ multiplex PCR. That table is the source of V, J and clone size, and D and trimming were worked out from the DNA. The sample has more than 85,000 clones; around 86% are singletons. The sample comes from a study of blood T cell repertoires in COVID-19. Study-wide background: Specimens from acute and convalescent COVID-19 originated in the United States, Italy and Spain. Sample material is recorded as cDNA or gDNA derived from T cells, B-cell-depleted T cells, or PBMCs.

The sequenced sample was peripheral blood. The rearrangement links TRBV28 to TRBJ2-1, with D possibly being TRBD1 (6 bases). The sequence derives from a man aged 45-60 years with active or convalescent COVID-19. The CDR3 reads CASRSIPGQGEYNEQFF. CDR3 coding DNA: TGTGCCAGCAGGAGTATACCGGGACAAGGGGAATACAATGAGCAGTTCTTC. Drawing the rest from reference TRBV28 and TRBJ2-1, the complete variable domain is DVKVTQSSRYLVKRTGEKVFLECVQDMDHENMFWYRQDPGLGLRLIYFSYDVKMKEKGDIPEGYSVSREKKERFSLILESASTNQTSMYLCASRSIPGQGEYNEQFFGPGTRLTVL.